These T cell receptor beta chains were read from a single sample in a study of cytomegalovirus exposure and HLA in healthy donors. The method was immunoSEQ multiplex PCR; TCRdb's version includes in-frame clones alone and lacks a portion of them. The sample consists of about 170,000 clones, roughly four fifths of them appearing once. Sequenced material: PBMCs. The receptors stem from a female donor in good health and CMV-seronegative. CDR3s include the opening cysteine and the closing phenylalanine or tryptophan. The order of the fields is clone size, J gene, D gene, V gene, CDR3 protein, CDR3 DNA. The D gene is left open where the match is weak. The size of a clone is reported for some rows only, either as once, few or many, or as a class for expanded clones.

size: -; J: TRBJ2-2; D: TRBD2; V: TRBV4-1; CDR3: CASSARGGGETNTGELFF; DNA: TGCGCCAGCAGCGCACGGGGGGGCGGGGAGACGAACACCGGGGAGCTGTTTTTT
size: -; J: TRBJ2-3; D: TRBD2; V: TRBV4-3; CDR3: CASSQDPLAGEGDTQYF; DNA: TGCGCCAGCAGCCAGGACCCACTAGCGGGAGAAGGAGATACGCAGTATTTT
size: -; J: TRBJ1-6; D: TRBD1; V: TRBV5-1; CDR3: CASSLAGQGVNSPLHF; DNA: TGCGCCAGCAGCTTGGCGGGGCAGGGGGTTAATTCACCCCTCCACTTT
size: few; J: TRBJ2-3; D: -; V: TRBV4-3; CDR3: CASSPAQGSTDTQYF; DNA: TGCGCCAGCAGCCCGGCACAGGGTAGTACAGATACGCAGTATTTT
size: -; J: TRBJ2-1; D: -; V: TRBV30; CDR3: CAWRAWRRTYNEQFF; DNA: TGTGCCTGGAGAGCCTGGCGGCGAACCTACAATGAGCAGTTCTTC
size: -; J: TRBJ2-2; D: TRBD2; V: TRBV4-1; CDR3: CASSPWGLAATNTGELFF; DNA: TGCGCCAGCAGCCCCTGGGGTCTAGCGGCTACGAACACCGGGGAGCTGTTTTTT
size: -; J: TRBJ1-5; D: TRBD1; V: TRBV27; CDR3: CASSWTGDYSNQPQHF; DNA: TGTGCCAGCAGTTGGACAGGGGATTATAGCAATCAGCCCCAGCATTTT
size: -; J: TRBJ2-3; D: TRBD2; V: TRBV7-2; CDR3: CASSQSLGLAGRDTQYF; DNA: TGTGCCAGCAGCCAATCCCTAGGACTAGCGGGAAGGGATACGCAGTATTTT
size: -; J: TRBJ2-3; D: -; V: TRBV7-9; CDR3: CASSFYYGVDSTQYF; DNA: TGTGCCAGCAGCTTTTATTACGGGGTCGATAGTACGCAGTATTTT
size: few; J: TRBJ1-5; D: TRBD1; V: TRBV6-1; CDR3: CASSVRLTGGYSNQPQHF; DNA: TGTGCCAGCAGTGTACGTCTGACAGGGGGTTACTCCAATCAGCCCCAGCATTTT
size: -; J: TRBJ2-3; D: TRBD1; V: TRBV7-9; CDR3: CARGGSTDTQYF; DNA: TGTGCCAGAGGGGGCTCAACAGATACGCAGTATTTT